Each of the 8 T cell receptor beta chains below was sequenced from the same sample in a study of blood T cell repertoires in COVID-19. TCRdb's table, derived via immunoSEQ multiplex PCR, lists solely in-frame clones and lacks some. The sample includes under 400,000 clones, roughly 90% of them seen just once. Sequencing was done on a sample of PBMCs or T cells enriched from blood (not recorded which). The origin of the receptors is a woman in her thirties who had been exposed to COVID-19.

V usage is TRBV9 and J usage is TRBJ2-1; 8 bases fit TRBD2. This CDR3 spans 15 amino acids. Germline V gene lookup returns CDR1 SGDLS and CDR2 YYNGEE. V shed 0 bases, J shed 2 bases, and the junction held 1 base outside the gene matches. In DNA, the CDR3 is TGTGCCAGCAGCGTAGTCGGGGGGGCCTACAATGAGCAGTTCTTC. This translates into CASSVVGGAYNEQFF.

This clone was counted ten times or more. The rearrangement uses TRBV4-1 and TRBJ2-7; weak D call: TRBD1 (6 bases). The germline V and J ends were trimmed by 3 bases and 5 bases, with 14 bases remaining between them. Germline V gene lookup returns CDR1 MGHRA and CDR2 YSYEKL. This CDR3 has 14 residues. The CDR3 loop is CASSHSTGNHEQYF. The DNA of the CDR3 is TGCGCCAGCAGCCATAGCACAGGGAACCACGAGCAGTACTTC.

The CDR3 sequence is CASSQKGAGLAGVRFF. The CDR3 nucleotides read TGTGCCAGCAGCCAAAAGGGGGCGGGACTAGCGGGAGTACGGTTCTTC. The chain carries TRBV3-1 (or the pseudogene TRBV3-2) and TRBJ2-1, with 14 bases fitting TRBD2. This CDR3 contains 16 residues. Germline V CDR1 and CDR2: LGHDT, YNNKEL (reference sequence). After removal of 2 bases from V and 15 bases from J, the junction contained 12 bases not matched to a gene.

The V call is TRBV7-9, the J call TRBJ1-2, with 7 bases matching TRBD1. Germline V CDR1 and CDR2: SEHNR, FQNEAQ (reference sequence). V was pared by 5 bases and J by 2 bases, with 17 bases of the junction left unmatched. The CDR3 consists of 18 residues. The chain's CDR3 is CASSQTNLADRANYGYTF. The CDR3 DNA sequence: TGTGCCAGCAGCCAAACCAATTTGGCCGACAGGGCCAACTATGGCTACACCTTC.

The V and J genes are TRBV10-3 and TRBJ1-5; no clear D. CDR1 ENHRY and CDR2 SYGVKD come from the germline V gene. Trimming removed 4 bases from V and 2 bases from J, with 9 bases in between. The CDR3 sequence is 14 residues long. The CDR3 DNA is TGTGCCATCAGTGCTCGCGGGGGCAATCAGCCCCAGCATTTT. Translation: CAISARGGNQPQHF.

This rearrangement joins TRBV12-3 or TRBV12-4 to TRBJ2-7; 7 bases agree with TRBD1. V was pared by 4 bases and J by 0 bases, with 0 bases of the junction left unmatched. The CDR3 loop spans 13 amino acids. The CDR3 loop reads CASSWDSSYEQYF. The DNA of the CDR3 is TGTGCCAGCAGTTGGGACAGCTCCTACGAGCAGTACTTC.

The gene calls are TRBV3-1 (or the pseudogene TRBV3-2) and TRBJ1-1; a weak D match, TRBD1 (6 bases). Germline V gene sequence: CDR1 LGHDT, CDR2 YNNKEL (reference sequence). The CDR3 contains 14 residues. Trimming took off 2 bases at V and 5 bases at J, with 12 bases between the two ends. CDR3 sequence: CASSQQGMGTEAFF. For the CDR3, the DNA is TGTGCCAGCAGCCAACAGGGGATGGGGACTGAAGCTTTCTTT.

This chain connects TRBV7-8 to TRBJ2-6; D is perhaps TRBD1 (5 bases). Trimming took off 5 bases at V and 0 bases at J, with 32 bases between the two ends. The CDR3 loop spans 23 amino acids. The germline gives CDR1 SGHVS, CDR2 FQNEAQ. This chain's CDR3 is CASSPRPGNPSTGASSGANVLTF. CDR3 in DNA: TGTGCCAGCAGCCCCAGACCAGGGAATCCCTCAACTGGGGCTTCCTCTGGGGCCAACGTCCTGACTTTC.